This T cell receptor beta chain was obtained from a study of cytomegalovirus exposure and HLA in healthy donors. Note on this clone: Its antigen is unknown.

Generated by immunoSEQ multiplex PCR, the TCRdb table keeps only in-frame clones and is missing some. The sample records some 120,000 clones, about 91% being singletons. Germline values: CDR1 GTSNPN, CDR2 SVGIG (reference sequence). The CDR3 length is 12 residues. J gave up 1 base and V 7 bases, and 3 bases lay outside the gene matches. Study-level points and caveats: The study listed roughly 150 cytomegalovirus-associated TCR beta chains.

The source is a woman between 18 and 30 years old in good health and CMV-seronegative. J is TRBJ2-5 and V is TRBV30; 7 bases align to TRBD1. Source material: PBMCs. CDR3 bases: TGTGCCTTGAACAGGGGCCAAGAGACCCAGTACTTC. Encoded protein: CALNRGQETQYF.